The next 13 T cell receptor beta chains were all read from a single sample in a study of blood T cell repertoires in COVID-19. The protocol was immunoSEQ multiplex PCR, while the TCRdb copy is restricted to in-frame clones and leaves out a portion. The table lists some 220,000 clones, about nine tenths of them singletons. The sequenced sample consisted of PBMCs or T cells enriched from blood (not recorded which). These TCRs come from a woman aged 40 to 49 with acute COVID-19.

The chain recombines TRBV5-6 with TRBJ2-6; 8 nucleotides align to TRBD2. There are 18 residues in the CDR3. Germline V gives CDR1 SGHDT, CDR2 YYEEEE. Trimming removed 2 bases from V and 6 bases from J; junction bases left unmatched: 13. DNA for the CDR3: TGTGCCAGCAGCTTATTTGGTGGCGGGGGGCGCGCGGCCAACGTCCTGACTTTC. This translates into CASSLFGGGGRAANVLTF.

The CDR3 DNA follows: TGTGCCAGTAGTATGTCGGCAGGGGCATTCTATGGCTACACCTTC. This codes for CASSMSAGAFYGYTF. V gene TRBV19 combines with J gene TRBJ1-2, with D perhaps TRBD1 (6 bases). Per germline, CDR1 LNHDA and CDR2 SQIVND (reference sequence). The CDR3 has 15 residues. V was cut by 3 bases and J by 4 bases, with 15 bases left in between.

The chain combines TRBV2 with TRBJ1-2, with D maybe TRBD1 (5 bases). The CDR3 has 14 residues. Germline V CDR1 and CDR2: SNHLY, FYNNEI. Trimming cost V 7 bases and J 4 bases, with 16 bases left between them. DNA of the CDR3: TGTGCCAGCATTTCAGGGCCGACAGCCTATGGCTACACCTTC. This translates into CASISGPTAYGYTF.

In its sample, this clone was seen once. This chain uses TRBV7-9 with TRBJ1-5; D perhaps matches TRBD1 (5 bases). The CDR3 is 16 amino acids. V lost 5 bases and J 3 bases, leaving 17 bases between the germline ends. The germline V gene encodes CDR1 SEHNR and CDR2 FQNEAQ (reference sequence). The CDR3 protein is CASSPNGLGANQPQHF. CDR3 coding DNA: TGTGCCAGCAGCCCGAACGGGTTAGGGGCCAATCAGCCCCAGCATTTT.

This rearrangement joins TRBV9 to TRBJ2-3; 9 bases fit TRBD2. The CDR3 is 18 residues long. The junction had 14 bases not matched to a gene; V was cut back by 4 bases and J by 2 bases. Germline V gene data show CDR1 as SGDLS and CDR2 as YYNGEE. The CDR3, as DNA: TGTGCCAGCAGCTCCCGGGAGGAGCGGGGGGAAATCACAGATACGCAGTATTTT. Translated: CASSSREERGEITDTQYF. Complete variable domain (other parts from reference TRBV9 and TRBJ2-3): DSGVTQTPKHLITATGQRVTLRCSPRSGDLSVYWYQQSLDQGLQFLIQYYNGEERAKGNILERFSAQQFPDLHSELNLSSLELGDSALYFCASSSREERGEITDTQYFGPGTRLTVL.

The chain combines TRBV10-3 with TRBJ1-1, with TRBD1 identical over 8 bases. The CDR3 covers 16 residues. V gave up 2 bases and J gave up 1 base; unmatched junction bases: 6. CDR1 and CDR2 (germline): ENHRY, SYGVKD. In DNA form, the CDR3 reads TGTGCCATCAGTGAGCCGAGGACAGGGACGAACACTGAAGCTTTCTTT. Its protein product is CAISEPRTGTNTEAFF.

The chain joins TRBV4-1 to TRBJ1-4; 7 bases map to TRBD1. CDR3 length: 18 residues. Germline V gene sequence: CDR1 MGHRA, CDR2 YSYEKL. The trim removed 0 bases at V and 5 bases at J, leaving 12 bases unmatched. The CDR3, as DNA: TGCGCCAGCAGCCAAGATAAAGGGGGCGGATGGGGAAATGAAAAACTGTTTTTT. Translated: CASSQDKGGGWGNEKLFF.

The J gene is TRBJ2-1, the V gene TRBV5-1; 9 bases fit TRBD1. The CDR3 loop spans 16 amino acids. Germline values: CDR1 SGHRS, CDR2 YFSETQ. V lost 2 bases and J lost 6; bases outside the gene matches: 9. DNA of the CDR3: TGCGCCAGCAGCTTCCAAACAGGGGGCGCAGGCAATGAGCAGTTCTTC. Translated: CASSFQTGGAGNEQFF.

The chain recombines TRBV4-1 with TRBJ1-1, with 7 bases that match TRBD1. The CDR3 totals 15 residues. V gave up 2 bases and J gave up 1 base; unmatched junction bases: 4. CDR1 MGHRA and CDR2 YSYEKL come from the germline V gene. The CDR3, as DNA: TGCGCCAGCAGCCAACTTCAGGGGGGGAACACTGAAGCTTTCTTT. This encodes CASSQLQGGNTEAFF.

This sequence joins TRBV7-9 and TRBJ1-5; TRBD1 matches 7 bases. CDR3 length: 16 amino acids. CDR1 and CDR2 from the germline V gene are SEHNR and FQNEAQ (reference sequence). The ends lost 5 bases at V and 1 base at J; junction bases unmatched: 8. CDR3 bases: TGTGCCAGCAGCCTCGAACAGGGACAGAGCAATCAGCCCCAGCATTTT. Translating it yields CASSLEQGQSNQPQHF.

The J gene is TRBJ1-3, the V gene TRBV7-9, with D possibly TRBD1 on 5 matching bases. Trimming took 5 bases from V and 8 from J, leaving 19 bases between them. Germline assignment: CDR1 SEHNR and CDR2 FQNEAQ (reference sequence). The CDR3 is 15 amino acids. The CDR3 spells CASSGPGLQLYTIYF. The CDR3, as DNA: TGTGCCAGCAGCGGACCGGGACTCCAATTGTACACCATATATTTT.

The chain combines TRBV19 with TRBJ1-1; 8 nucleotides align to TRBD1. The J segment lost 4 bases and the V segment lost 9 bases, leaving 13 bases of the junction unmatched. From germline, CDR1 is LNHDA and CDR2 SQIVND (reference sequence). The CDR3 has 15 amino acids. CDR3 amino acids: CASKSQGAIGTEAFF. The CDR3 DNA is TGTGCCAGCAAATCCCAGGGGGCGATTGGCACTGAAGCTTTCTTT.

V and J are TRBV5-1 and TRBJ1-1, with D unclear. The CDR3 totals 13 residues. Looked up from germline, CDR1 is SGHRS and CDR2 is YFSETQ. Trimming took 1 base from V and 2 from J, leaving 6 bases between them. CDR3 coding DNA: TGCGCCAGCAGCTTGTGGCCTAACACTGAAGCTTTCTTT. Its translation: CASSLWPNTEAFF.